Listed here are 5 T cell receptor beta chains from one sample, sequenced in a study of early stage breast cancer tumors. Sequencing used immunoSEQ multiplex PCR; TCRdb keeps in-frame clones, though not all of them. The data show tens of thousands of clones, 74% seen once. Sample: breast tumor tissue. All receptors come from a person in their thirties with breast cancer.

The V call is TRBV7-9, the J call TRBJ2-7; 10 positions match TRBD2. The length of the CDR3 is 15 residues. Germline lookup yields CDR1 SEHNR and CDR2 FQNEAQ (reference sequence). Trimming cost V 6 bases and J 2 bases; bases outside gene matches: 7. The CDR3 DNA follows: TGTGCCAGCAGACCCTCTCTAGCGGGAGCCTACGAGCAGTACTTC. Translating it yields CASRPSLAGAYEQYF. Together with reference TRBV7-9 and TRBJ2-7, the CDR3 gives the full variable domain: DTGVSQNPRHKITKRGQNVTFRCDPISEHNRLYWYRQTLGQGPEFLTYFQNEAQLEKSRLLSDRFSAERPKGSFSTLEIQRTEQGDSAMYLCASRPSLAGAYEQYFGPGTRLTVT.

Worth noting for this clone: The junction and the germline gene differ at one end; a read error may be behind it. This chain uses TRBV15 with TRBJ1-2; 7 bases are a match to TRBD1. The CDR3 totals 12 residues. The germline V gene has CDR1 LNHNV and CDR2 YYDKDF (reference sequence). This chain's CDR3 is CATSRDSGTESF. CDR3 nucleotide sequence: TGTGCCACCAGCAGAGATTCTGGGACAGAGAGTTTC.

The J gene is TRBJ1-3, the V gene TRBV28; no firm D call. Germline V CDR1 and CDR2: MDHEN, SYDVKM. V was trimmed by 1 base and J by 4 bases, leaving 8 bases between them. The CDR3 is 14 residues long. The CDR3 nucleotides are TGTGCCAGCAGTTTATTTGGGGTAGGAAACACCATATATTTT. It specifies CASSLFGVGNTIYF. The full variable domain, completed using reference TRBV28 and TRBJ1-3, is DVKVTQSSRYLVKRTGEKVFLECVQDMDHENMFWYRQDPGLGLRLIYFSYDVKMKEKGDIPEGYSVSREKKERFSLILESASTNQTSMYLCASSLFGVGNTIYFGEGSWLTVV.

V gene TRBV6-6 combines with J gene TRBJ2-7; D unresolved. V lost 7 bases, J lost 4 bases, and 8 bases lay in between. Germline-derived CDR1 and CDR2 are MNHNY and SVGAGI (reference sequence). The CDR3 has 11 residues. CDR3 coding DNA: TGTGCCAGCATGGGCGAGTACGAGCAGTACTTC. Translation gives CASMGEYEQYF.

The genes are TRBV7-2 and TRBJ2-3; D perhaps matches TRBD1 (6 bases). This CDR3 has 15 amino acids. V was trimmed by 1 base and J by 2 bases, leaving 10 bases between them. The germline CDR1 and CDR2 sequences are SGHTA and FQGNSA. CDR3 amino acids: CASSLEVGATDTQYF. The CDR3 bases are TGTGCCAGCAGCTTAGAGGTGGGGGCCACAGATACGCAGTATTTT.